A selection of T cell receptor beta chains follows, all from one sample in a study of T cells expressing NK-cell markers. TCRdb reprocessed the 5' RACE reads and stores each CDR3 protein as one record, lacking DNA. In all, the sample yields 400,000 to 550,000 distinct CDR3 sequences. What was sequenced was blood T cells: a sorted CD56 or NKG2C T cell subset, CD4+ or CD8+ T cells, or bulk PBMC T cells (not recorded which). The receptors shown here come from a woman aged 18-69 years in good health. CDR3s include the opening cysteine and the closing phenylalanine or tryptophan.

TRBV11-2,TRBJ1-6,CASSLVWGSPLHF
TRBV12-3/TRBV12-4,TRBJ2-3,CASSAHRGSSTDTQYF
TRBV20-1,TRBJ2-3,CSAIRDDLSTDTQYF
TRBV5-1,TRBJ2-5,CATSSGGQETQYF
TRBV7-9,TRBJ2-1,CASSRAGTSVYNEQFF
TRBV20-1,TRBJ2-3,CSAQAESTDTQYF
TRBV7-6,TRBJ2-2,CATGGASGATGELFF
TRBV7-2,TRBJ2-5,CASSTIGQVQETQYF
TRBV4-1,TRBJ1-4,CASSQVWGYGEKLFF
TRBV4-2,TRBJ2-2,CASSQGTANTGELFF
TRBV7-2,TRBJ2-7,CASSFQGVGTYEQYF
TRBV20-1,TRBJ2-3,CSARPWAFERGRTDTQYF
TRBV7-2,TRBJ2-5,CASSFQGGYETQYF
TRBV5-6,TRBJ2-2,CASSLFRTGVSTGELFF
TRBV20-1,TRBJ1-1,CSAREDRARTEAFF
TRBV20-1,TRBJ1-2,CSGRTGNYGYTF
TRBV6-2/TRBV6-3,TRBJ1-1,CASGMATNTEAFF
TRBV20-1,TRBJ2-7,CSASGDYTYEQYF
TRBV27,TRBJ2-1,CASSFTGQGVEQFF
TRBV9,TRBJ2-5,CASSFQGGNGETQYF
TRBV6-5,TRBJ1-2,CASSSSGQGIFYGYTF
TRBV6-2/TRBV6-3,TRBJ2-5,CATRRQIKQETQYF
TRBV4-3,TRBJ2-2,CASSLGTSGSAGTGELFF
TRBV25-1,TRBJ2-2,CASSGTVNTGELFF
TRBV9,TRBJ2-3,CASSGHQGTSTDTQYF